Shown below are 18 T cell receptor beta chains from a single sample sequenced in a study of T cell responses to AZD1222 COVID-19 vaccine. Some clones are missing from TCRdb's copy, which holds only in-frame ones; the method was immunoSEQ multiplex PCR. The repertoire consists of around 160,000 clones, with 90% to 95% occurring once and the leading ten covering 5.2%. The material sequenced was peripheral blood, taken on day 0 of AZD1222 vaccination. Receptors originate from an adult in good health.

V and J are TRBV4-3 and TRBJ1-1, with D possibly matching TRBD1 (5 bases). From germline, CDR1 is LGHNA and CDR2 YSLEER. The CDR3 has 19 amino acids. V dropped 1 base and J dropped 3 bases, with 24 bases sitting between them. CDR3: CASSQARSGLGKGDTEAFF. The CDR3 nucleotides are TGCGCCAGCAGCCAAGCCCGATCGGGTTTGGGGAAAGGGGACACTGAAGCTTTCTTT.

This clone was recorded only once. The V and J genes are TRBV12-3 or TRBV12-4 and TRBJ1-1; D is perhaps TRBD1 (5 bases). Trimming cost V 1 base and J 11 bases, with 8 bases left between them. The CDR3 sequence is 11 residues long. The CDR3 DNA reads TGTGCCAGCAGTTTAGGAGGGGCTGCTTTCTTT. Encoded protein: CASSLGGAAFF.

This rearrangement joins TRBV11-2 to TRBJ1-1; D gene ambiguous. V was cut by 0 bases and J by 0 bases, with 8 bases left in between. The CDR3 has 15 amino acids. Germline-derived CDR1 and CDR2 are SGHAT and FQNNGV. The CDR3 DNA reads TGTGCCAGCAGCTTAGATCTAAGAGTGAACACTGAAGCTTTCTTT. This sequence encodes CASSLDLRVNTEAFF. Full variable domain (missing parts from reference TRBV11-2 and TRBJ1-1): EAGVAQSPRYKIIEKRQSVAFWCNPISGHATLYWYQQILGQGPKLLIQFQNNGVVDDSQLPKDRFSAERLKGVDSTLKIQPAKLEDSAVYLCASSLDLRVNTEAFFGQGTRLTVV.

The J gene is TRBJ1-1, the V gene TRBV11-1; possibly TRBD1 for D (6 bases). The CDR3 is made up of 14 amino acids. Germline V gene lookup returns CDR1 SGHAT and CDR2 FQDESV (reference sequence). Trimming shortened V by 6 bases and J by 4 bases, and 15 bases separated the two germline ends. CDR3 sequence reads: CASSSSPRGTEAFF. The CDR3 DNA sequence: TGTGCCAGCAGTTCTTCCCCCAGGGGCACTGAAGCTTTCTTT. Drawing the rest from reference TRBV11-1 and TRBJ1-1, the complete variable domain is EAEVAQSPRYKITEKSQAVAFWCDPISGHATLYWYRQILGQGPELLVQFQDESVVDDSQLPKDRFSAERLKGVDSTLKIQPAELGDSAMYLCASSSSPRGTEAFFGQGTRLTVV.

This chain connects TRBV5-8 to TRBJ1-3, with D possibly matching TRBD1 (6 bases). The CDR3 has 15 amino acids. V was shortened by 4 bases and J by 4 bases, with 15 bases between the two germline ends. Germline loops: CDR1 SGHTS, CDR2 YDEGEE. Here the CDR3 DNA reads TGTGCCAGCAGCCTACTAGGGACACGGGGAAACACCATATATTTT. Its translation: CASSLLGTRGNTIYF.

The chain carries TRBV6-5 and TRBJ2-2; perhaps TRBD2 as D (6 bases). Looked up from germline, CDR1 is MNHEY and CDR2 is SVGAGI. V was clipped by 6 bases and J by 2 bases, with 10 bases between them. There are 14 residues in the CDR3. The CDR3 spells CASSRDFNTGELFF. DNA for the CDR3: TGTGCCAGCAGCAGGGACTTCAACACCGGGGAGCTGTTTTTT.

CDR3 sequence reads: CASSEALRDFTF. The CDR3 DNA follows: TGTGCCAGCAGTGAAGCGCTTAGGGATTTTACCTTC. The chain uses TRBV2 and TRBJ1-2; no definite D call. Looked up from germline, CDR1 is SNHLY and CDR2 is FYNNEI. V lost 0 bases and J lost 14, with 13 bases in between. The CDR3 has 12 residues. The full variable domain, completed using reference TRBV2 and TRBJ1-2, is EPEVTQTPSHQVTQMGQEVILRCVPISNHLYFYWYRQILGQKVEFLVSFYNNEISEKSEIFDDQFSVERPDGSNFTLKIRSTKLEDSAMYFCASSEALRDFTFGSGTRLTVV.

This chain uses TRBV7-3 with TRBJ2-6; D is unclear. Per the germline V gene, CDR1 is SGHTA and CDR2 is FQGTGA. V was pared by 2 bases and J by 2 bases, with 7 bases between. This CDR3 is 15 amino acids long. CDR3 bases: TGTGCCAGCAGCTTAGGTGTCCCTGGGGCCAACGTCCTGACTTTC. It codes for CASSLGVPGANVLTF.

The chain couples TRBV4-2 to TRBJ1-1, with D possibly matching TRBD1 (6 bases). Germline assignment: CDR1 LGHNA and CDR2 YNFKEQ. V was cut by 3 bases and J by 8 bases, with 13 bases left in between. This CDR3 comprises 13 residues. The CDR3 spells CASSQTGLLEAFF. CDR3 sequence (DNA): TGTGCCAGCAGCCAGACAGGCCTGTTAGAAGCTTTCTTT.

This chain connects TRBV19 to TRBJ1-4, with D possibly matching TRBD1 (5 bases). The CDR3 is 16 residues long. Trimming stripped 5 bases from V and 8 bases from J, with 21 bases between. In germline, CDR1 is LNHDA, CDR2 SQIVND (reference sequence). This CDR3 is CASSSLVQGGQEKLFF. The CDR3 bases are TGTGCCAGTAGTTCCCTCGTCCAGGGCGGTCAAGAAAAACTGTTTTTT.

This rearrangement joins TRBV7-8 to TRBJ1-5, with 7 bases identical to TRBD1. The V segment lost 3 bases and the J segment 4 bases; nucleotides outside the gene matches: 6. CDR1 and CDR2 (germline): SGHVS, FQNEAQ. The CDR3 runs 15 residues. In DNA, the CDR3 is TGTGCCAGCAGCTTTTCACAGGGGTCGAATCAGCCCCAGCATTTT. It translates to CASSFSQGSNQPQHF. Together with reference TRBV7-8 and TRBJ1-5, the CDR3 gives the full variable domain: GAGVSQSPRYKVAKRGQDVALRCDPISGHVSLFWYQQALGQGPEFLTYFQNEAQLDKSGLPSDRFFAERPEGSVSTLKIQRTQQEDSAVYLCASSFSQGSNQPQHFGDGTRLSIL.

J is TRBJ2-7 and V is TRBV29-1; D perhaps matches TRBD2 (5 bases). V was shortened by 7 bases and J by 5 bases, with 12 bases between the two germline ends. CDR1 is SQVTM, CDR2 ANQGSEA, per germline. This CDR3 region has 11 residues. As DNA, the CDR3 is TGCAGCGGTCGGGGTTCCCACGAGCAGTACTTC. Translated, it gives CSGRGSHEQYF.

The chain combines TRBV28 with TRBJ1-2; D is perhaps TRBD1 (6 bases). The ends were cut back, 3 bases at V and 5 bases at J, with 13 bases in the middle. The CDR3 length is 14 residues. Per the germline V gene, CDR1 is MDHEN and CDR2 is SYDVKM. CDR3 loop: CASSFWGRGYGYTF. The CDR3 DNA reads TGTGCCAGCAGTTTTTGGGGCAGGGGTTATGGCTACACCTTC.

J is TRBJ1-4 and V is TRBV18; tentative D call: TRBD1 (5 bases). The V gene's germline CDR1 is KGHSH and CDR2 LQKENI. The V end lost 3 bases, the J end lost 7 bases, and 18 bases lay between the germline ends. This CDR3 region has 16 residues. The DNA for the CDR3 is TGTGCCAGCTCACCGGCGGGGACCAGCGGCGGTGAAAAACTGTTTTTT. Amino acids: CASSPAGTSGGEKLFF. The whole variable domain, filled in from reference TRBV18 and TRBJ1-4, reads NAGVMQNPRHLVRRRGQEARLRCSPMKGHSHVYWYRQLPEEGLKFMVYLQKENIIDESGMPKERFSAEFPKEGPSILRIQQVVRGDSAAYFCASSPAGTSGGEKLFFGSGTQLSVL.

The J gene is TRBJ2-7, the V gene TRBV18; no clear D. Looked up from germline, CDR1 is KGHSH and CDR2 is LQKENI. V was clipped by 4 bases and J by 6 bases, with 10 bases between them. This CDR3 spans 12 amino acids. The CDR3 loop is CASSLPALEQYF. Written as DNA, the CDR3 is TGTGCCAGCTCACTCCCGGCTCTCGAGCAGTACTTC.

V gene TRBV27 combines with J gene TRBJ2-7, with 8 bases that match TRBD1. Germline V gene sequence: CDR1 MNHEY, CDR2 SMNVEV (reference sequence). Trimming took 5 bases from V and 6 from J; bases not matched to a gene: 18. The length of the CDR3 is 17 residues. The CDR3 spells CASSPLLRQGRRGEQYF. CDR3 DNA: TGTGCCAGCAGTCCCCTTCTTCGACAGGGGCGGAGGGGCGAGCAGTACTTC.

V usage is TRBV5-6 and J usage is TRBJ1-2, with TRBD1 identical over 7 bases. V shed 0 bases, J shed 6 bases, and the junction held 8 bases outside the gene matches. This CDR3 has 15 amino acids. The germline V gene has CDR1 SGHDT and CDR2 YYEEEE. The CDR3 DNA sequence: TGTGCCAGCAGCTTGGCCGCACAGGGGCGCCATGGCTACACCTTC. This encodes CASSLAAQGRHGYTF.

The chain carries TRBV28 and TRBJ2-3; possibly TRBD2 for D (6 bases). The CDR3 sequence is 15 residues long. V was cut by 4 bases and J by 6 bases, with 17 bases left in between. Germline CDR1 and CDR2: MDHEN and SYDVKM. The CDR3 loop is CASSYDTSPGDTQYF. The DNA for the CDR3 is TGTGCCAGCAGTTACGACACTAGCCCGGGGGATACGCAGTATTTT.